This T cell receptor beta chain derives from a study of T cell changes during pregnancy in multiple sclerosis. Sequenced by immunoSEQ multiplex PCR; TCRdb stores in-frame clones only, minus some. Of 95,000 to 150,000 clones listed, roughly 92% are singletons. The sequences come from peripheral blood, collected before pregnancy. The source of this sequence is a female donor with multiple sclerosis, enrolled in a pregnancy study.

CDR3 in amino acids: CASSQLAGGSEKLFF. The CDR3, as DNA: TGTGCCAGCAGTCAACTAGCAGGGGGCAGTGAAAAACTGTTTTTT. The chain combines TRBV7-9 with TRBJ1-4; 8 bases are shared with TRBD1. Germline loops: CDR1 SEHNR, CDR2 FQNEAQ (reference sequence). V was clipped by 6 bases and J by 7 bases; unmatched bases: 10. This CDR3 comprises 15 residues.